What follows are 27 T cell receptor beta chains derived from one specimen sequenced in a study of cytomegalovirus exposure and HLA in healthy donors. PCR primers comprised 60 Vbeta and 13 Jbeta primers. Produced via immunoSEQ multiplex PCR; TCRdb's table is partial and in-frame only. In the table there are under 170,000 clones, 55% to 75% of which are singletons. Sequenced material: PBMCs. These TCRs come from a woman aged 55 to 70 in good health and CMV-seropositive.

The genes are TRBV7-9 and TRBJ2-1, with 7 positions matching TRBD1. Germline trimming cut 5 bases from V and 3 bases from J; bases unmatched to any gene: 7. The CDR3 length is 15 residues. Germline CDR1 reads SEHNR; CDR2 reads FQNEAQ (reference sequence). The CDR3 sequence is CASSPTGFGYNEQFF. The CDR3 DNA reads TGTGCCAGCAGCCCGACAGGGTTTGGCTACAATGAGCAGTTCTTC. Complete variable domain (other parts from reference TRBV7-9 and TRBJ2-1): DTGVSQNPRHKITKRGQNVTFRCDPISEHNRLYWYRQTLGQGPEFLTYFQNEAQLEKSRLLSDRFSAERPKGSFSTLEIQRTEQGDSAMYLCASSPTGFGYNEQFFGPGTRLTVL.

This clone showed up just a few times. This rearrangement joins TRBV4-3 to TRBJ1-6; 8 bases map to TRBD1. Germline values: CDR1 LGHNA, CDR2 YSLEER. Losses at the gene ends were 1 base for V and 4 bases for J; bases not matched to a gene: 3. The length of the CDR3 is 16 residues. The CDR3 is CASSQGGQAYNSPLHF. The CDR3 DNA reads as TGCGCCAGCAGCCAAGGGGGACAGGCTTATAATTCACCCCTCCACTTT.

About this clone: A read error may account for a junction end that differs from germline. The chain has TRBV28 and TRBJ1-2; TRBD1 might be the D (6 bases). Germline V lookup: CDR1 MDHEN, CDR2 SYDVKM. This CDR3 comprises 12 residues. The CDR3, as DNA: TGTGCCAGCAGTTTAATTCGCAGGGGCCTCGCCTTC. Its translation: CASSLIRRGLAF.

This clone has a single count. The chain has TRBV5-1 and TRBJ2-2; possibly TRBD2 for D (6 bases). This CDR3 is 14 amino acids long. Germline V CDR1 and CDR2: SGHRS, YFSETQ. V lost 3 bases and J lost 4, with 10 bases in between. CDR3 DNA sequence: TGCGCCAGCAGCTCGGGACTTATCACCGGGGAGCTGTTTTTT. It codes for CASSSGLITGELFF.

This clone was observed a handful of times. This chain uses TRBV6-5 with TRBJ2-1; 12 bases are shared with TRBD2. This CDR3 is 12 amino acids long. Unmatched junction bases numbered 6, after V lost 6 bases and J lost 15 bases. CDR1 MNHEY and CDR2 SVGAGI come from the germline V gene. CDR3 DNA sequence: TGTGCCAGCAGACTAGCGGGAGGAGGCATGTTCTTC. As protein: CASRLAGGGMFF.

This rearrangement joins TRBV5-1 to TRBJ2-1; 8 positions agree with TRBD2. Germline assignment: CDR1 SGHRS and CDR2 YFSETQ. The CDR3 spans 14 residues. Germline trimming cut 3 bases from V and 5 bases from J; bases unmatched to any gene: 4. CDR3 residues: CASSSTGGHNEQFF. For the CDR3, the DNA is TGCGCCAGCAGCTCGACGGGAGGGCACAATGAGCAGTTCTTC. Full variable domain (missing parts from reference TRBV5-1 and TRBJ2-1): KAGVTQTPRYLIKTRGQQVTLSCSPISGHRSVSWYQQTPGQGLQFLFEYFSETQRNKGNFPGRFSGRQFSNSRSEMNVSTLELGDSALYLCASSSTGGHNEQFFGPGTRLTVL.

The gene calls are TRBV7-2 and TRBJ2-5, with TRBD1 matching over 10 bases. CDR1 and CDR2 (germline): SGHTA, FQGNSA. V was pared by 5 bases and J by 5 bases, with 8 bases of the junction left unmatched. CDR3 length equals 15 residues. For the CDR3, the DNA is TGTGCCAGCAGCAAGCGACAGGGGGCTAGCGAGACCCAGTACTTC. Amino acid sequence: CASSKRQGASETQYF.

This chain joins TRBV27 and TRBJ2-6; 10 positions match TRBD2. Trimming took 8 bases from V and 0 from J; bases not matched to a gene: 7. CDR3 size: 17 residues. Germline V lookup: CDR1 MNHEY, CDR2 SMNVEV (reference sequence). In DNA form, the CDR3 reads TGTGCCAGCGAGACTAGCGGGTTTTGCTCTGGGGCCAACGTCCTGACTTTC. Its protein is CASETSGFCSGANVLTF. The full variable domain, with the rest looked up from reference TRBV27 and TRBJ2-6, is EAQVTQNPRYLITVTGKKLTVTCSQNMNHEYMSWYRQDPGLGLRQIYYSMNVEVTDKGDVPEGYKVSRKEKRNFPLILESPSPNQTSLYFCASETSGFCSGANVLTFGAGSRLTVL.

This clone was observed a few times. The chain recombines TRBV28 with TRBJ2-5, with 8 bases aligning to TRBD2. Trimming cost V 7 bases and J 4 bases; bases outside gene matches: 8. The germline CDR1 and CDR2 sequences are MDHEN and SYDVKM. This CDR3 is 14 amino acids long. CDR3 residues: CASTAGVYGETQYF. CDR3 nucleotides: TGTGCCAGCACAGCGGGAGTGTATGGAGAGACCCAGTACTTC. Using reference TRBV28 and TRBJ2-5 for the parts outside the CDR3, the full variable domain is DVKVTQSSRYLVKRTGEKVFLECVQDMDHENMFWYRQDPGLGLRLIYFSYDVKMKEKGDIPEGYSVSREKKERFSLILESASTNQTSMYLCASTAGVYGETQYFGPGTRLLVL.

Worth noting for this clone: The same CDR3 arises from other DNA sequences in this sample as well. The chain joins TRBV19 to TRBJ2-7, with TRBD1 identical over 12 bases. The V segment lost 4 bases and the J segment 4 bases; nucleotides outside the gene matches: 5. Germline loops: CDR1 LNHDA, CDR2 SQIVND (reference sequence). The CDR3 extends over 15 amino acids. The DNA of the CDR3 is TGTGCCAGTAGTAGCCCGGGACAGGGGGCTTACGAGCAGTACTTC. This sequence encodes CASSSPGQGAYEQYF. The full variable domain, rest sourced from reference TRBV19 and TRBJ2-7, is DGGITQSPKYLFRKEGQNVTLSCEQNLNHDAMYWYRQDPGQGLRLIYYSQIVNDFQKGDIAEGYSVSREKKESFPLTVTSAQKNPTAFYLCASSSPGQGAYEQYFGPGTRLTVT.

This sequence joins TRBV5-5 and TRBJ2-5, with D tentatively TRBD2 (6 bases). The length of the CDR3 is 15 residues. The V gene lost 1 base and the J gene lost 4 bases, with 14 bases spanning the gap. The germline V gene has CDR1 SGHKS and CDR2 YYEKEE (reference sequence). The CDR3 DNA reads TGTGCCAGCAGCTTGACCCAGGGAGGAGGAGAGACCCAGTACTTC. This codes for CASSLTQGGGETQYF.

The chain is built from TRBV5-1 and TRBJ2-5; 9 bases are a match to TRBD2. The CDR3 is 15 amino acids. J gave up 5 bases and V 4 bases, and 9 bases lay outside the gene matches. Germline-derived CDR1 and CDR2 are SGHRS and YFSETQ. In DNA, the CDR3 is TGCGCCAGCAGCGATCGGGGGACTAGCCATGAGACCCAGTACTTC. It translates to CASSDRGTSHETQYF.

CDR3 in amino acids: CASSTTLKTSGGAGQFF. The CDR3 DNA reads as TGTGCCAGTAGTACAACCCTGAAGACTAGCGGAGGGGCGGGGCAGTTCTTC. V and J are TRBV19 and TRBJ2-1; 9 positions agree with TRBD2. J lost 12 bases, V lost 4 bases, and 19 bases had no gene match. Germline CDR1 and CDR2: LNHDA and SQIVND (reference sequence). This CDR3 contains 17 residues. The variable domain in full, completed from reference TRBV19 and TRBJ2-1, reads DGGITQSPKYLFRKEGQNVTLSCEQNLNHDAMYWYRQDPGQGLRLIYYSQIVNDFQKGDIAEGYSVSREKKESFPLTVTSAQKNPTAFYLCASSTTLKTSGGAGQFFGPGTRLTVL.

This clone was detected a few times. The rearrangement links TRBV9 to TRBJ2-3; 8 nucleotides align to TRBD2. The CDR3 runs to 14 residues. CDR1 is SGDLS and CDR2 is YYNGEE in the germline V gene. V shed 3 bases, J shed 0 bases, and the junction held 0 bases outside the gene matches. CDR3 bases: TGTGCCAGCAGCGCTAGCGGGAGCACAGATACGCAGTATTTT. This gives the protein CASSASGSTDTQYF.

This sequence joins TRBV10-3 and TRBJ1-5, with 10 bases lining up with TRBD1. Losses at the gene ends were 0 bases for V and 4 bases for J; bases not matched to a gene: 12. Germline V CDR1 and CDR2: ENHRY, SYGVKD. This CDR3 is built from 19 residues. CDR3 residues: CAISESIYGTGATNQPQHF. The CDR3 DNA follows: TGTGCCATCAGTGAGTCGATATACGGGACAGGGGCTACTAATCAGCCCCAGCATTTT.

This clone appeared once. The V and J genes are TRBV29-1 and TRBJ2-1; 8 nucleotides agree with TRBD2. Unmatched junction bases numbered 7, after V lost 3 bases and J lost 6 bases. Germline V CDR1 and CDR2: SQVTM, ANQGSEA. The CDR3 loop spans 14 amino acids. The DNA of the CDR3 is TGCAGCGTTGACCCCGGGAGGGCCCTCAATGAGCAGTTCTTC. Translating gives CSVDPGRALNEQFF.

This sequence joins TRBV7-3 and TRBJ2-1; the D gene is possibly TRBD2 (6 bases). Germline CDR1 is SGHTA and CDR2 is FQGTGA. V was shortened by 2 bases and J by 4 bases, with 12 bases between the two germline ends. The CDR3 runs to 15 residues. Here the CDR3 DNA reads TGTGCCAGCAGCTTATCCGGGAGTGATTACAATGAGCAGTTCTTC. Translation gives CASSLSGSDYNEQFF.

Of note for this clone: The same CDR3 also results from other DNA sequences found in this sample. This sequence joins TRBV19 and TRBJ2-1, with TRBD2 as a possible D gene (6 bases). This CDR3 contains 13 residues. Trimming took off 1 base at V and 7 bases at J, with 8 bases between the two ends. In germline, CDR1 is LNHDA, CDR2 SQIVND (reference sequence). Here the CDR3 reads CASSIGRGNEQFF. The CDR3 region has the DNA TGTGCCAGTAGTATAGGCCGGGGGAATGAGCAGTTCTTC.

V usage is TRBV7-9 and J usage is TRBJ2-3, with TRBD1 identical over 8 bases. This CDR3 spans 16 amino acids. The ends lost 5 bases at V and 3 bases at J; junction bases unmatched: 10. CDR1 SEHNR and CDR2 FQNEAQ come from the germline V gene (reference sequence). DNA for the CDR3: TGTGCCAGCAGCCGAGCCCAGGGGGCGGGGACAGATACGCAGTATTTT. Its protein is CASSRAQGAGTDTQYF.

This chain links TRBV11-2 with TRBJ2-1, with TRBD2 identical over 7 bases. This CDR3 is 15 amino acids long. Germline V gene data show CDR1 as SGHAT and CDR2 as FQNNGV. Unmatched junction bases numbered 4, after V lost 1 base and J lost 4 bases. In DNA, the CDR3 is TGTGCCAGCAGCTTAGGTTGGGGGGGGTACAATGAGCAGTTCTTC. Amino acids: CASSLGWGGYNEQFF.

This clone was counted between two and nine times. The V gene is TRBV5-8, the J gene TRBJ1-2; D uncertain. The CDR3 runs to 12 residues. From germline, CDR1 is SGHTS and CDR2 YDEGEE. With 3 bases removed from V and 5 bases from J, the gap between germline ends came to 8 bases. CDR3 amino acids: CASSSTGYGYTF. CDR3 DNA: TGTGCCAGCAGCTCGACGGGGTATGGCTACACCTTC. Looking up the rest from reference TRBV5-8 and TRBJ1-2 gives the full variable domain: EAGVTQSPTHLIKTRGQQATLRCSPISGHTSVYWYQQALGLGLQFLLWYDEGEERNRGNFPPRFSGRQFPNYSSELNVNALELEDSALYLCASSSTGYGYTFGSGTRLTVV.

This clone was seen just once. The J gene is TRBJ1-3, the V gene TRBV11-2; the match to TRBD1 covers 7 bases. This CDR3 comprises 17 residues. Looked up from germline, CDR1 is SGHAT and CDR2 is FQNNGV. V lost 5 bases and J lost 0; bases outside the gene matches: 10. The CDR3 is CASSLIYRGSSGNTIYF. The CDR3 nucleotides are TGTGCCAGCAGCCTTATATACAGGGGAAGCTCTGGAAACACCATATATTTT.

This clone was observed a handful of times. V and J are TRBV23-1 and TRBJ1-5, with D unresolved. TRBV23-1 is annotated as an ORF whose role is uncertain. Trimming shortened V by 0 bases and J by 4 bases, and 10 bases separated the two germline ends. This CDR3 contains 15 residues. Here the CDR3 DNA reads TGCGCCAGCAGTCAATCACGGCGGAAAAATCAGCCCCAGCATTTT. The encoded protein is CASSQSRRKNQPQHF.

The chain couples TRBV6-1 to TRBJ1-1; 8 bases line up with TRBD1. CDR3 length equals 14 residues. Trimming took 6 bases from V and 4 from J; bases not matched to a gene: 7. From germline, CDR1 is MNHNS and CDR2 SASEGT. The CDR3 DNA is TGTGCCAGCAGGACCAGACAGGGGAGCACTGAAGCTTTCTTT. Its translation: CASRTRQGSTEAFF.

This clone was seen more than once but under ten times. This chain uses TRBV19 with TRBJ1-1; tentative D call: TRBD1 (6 bases). Germline loops: CDR1 LNHDA, CDR2 SQIVND (reference sequence). This CDR3 is 15 amino acids long. Trimming removed 1 base from V and 4 bases from J, with 13 bases in between. Here the CDR3 reads CASSIGSGVVTEAFF. The CDR3 DNA is TGTGCCAGTAGTATAGGTTCAGGGGTGGTCACTGAAGCTTTCTTT.

The V and J genes are TRBV28 and TRBJ1-3; 7 bases agree with TRBD1. With 3 bases clipped from V and 0 bases from J, the junction kept 8 bases outside the gene matches. Germline CDR1 reads MDHEN; CDR2 reads SYDVKM. CDR3 length: 17 residues. The CDR3 region is CASSLAGQSHSGNTIYF. CDR3 sequence (DNA): TGTGCCAGCAGTTTGGCGGGACAGAGTCACTCTGGAAACACCATATATTTT.

The chain recombines TRBV28 with TRBJ2-1; 14 bases agree with TRBD2. The CDR3 covers 18 residues. The germline V gene encodes CDR1 MDHEN and CDR2 SYDVKM. Trimming cost V 7 bases and J 9 bases; bases outside gene matches: 17. The CDR3 sequence: CASTFGAGTSGSKGEQFF. In DNA form, the CDR3 reads TGTGCCAGCACCTTTGGAGCGGGGACTAGCGGGAGTAAGGGTGAGCAGTTCTTC.